The 2 T cell receptor beta chains listed next were all sequenced from one sample in a study of control samples from healthy donors and cancer patients. Profiled with immunoSEQ multiplex PCR; TCRdb holds only in-frame clones, not every one. Among about 160,000 clones listed, roughly 94% were seen once. The specimen sequenced was PBMCs. These receptors all come from a man between 60 and 75 years old with colorectal cancer.

The gene calls are TRBV7-2 and TRBJ2-5; 9 bases are a match to TRBD2. Looked up from germline, CDR1 is SGHTA and CDR2 is FQGNSA. V lost 1 base, J lost 1 base, and 10 bases stayed unmatched. This CDR3 has 18 amino acids. The CDR3 nucleotides are TGTGCCAGCAGCTTAGTCAGGCTAGCGGGGCCACTCCAAGAGACCCAGTACTTC. The encoded protein is CASSLVRLAGPLQETQYF.

The gene calls are TRBV27 and TRBJ2-4, with D uncertain. The V and J ends lost 5 bases and 1 base respectively, with 12 bases between them. Germline values: CDR1 MNHEY, CDR2 SMNVEV (reference sequence). The CDR3 loop spans 15 amino acids. The chain's CDR3 is CASSVFDGAKNIQYF. In DNA form, the CDR3 reads TGTGCCAGCAGTGTTTTTGATGGGGCCAAAAACATTCAGTACTTC.